Below, 30 T cell receptor beta chains from the same sample are listed, as sequenced in a study of shared clonotypes between healthy human individuals. Naive CD8 cells, CD45RO-negative and positively selected for CCR7, excluded terminally differentiated effector memory CD45RA+ cells. Sequencing used immunoSEQ multiplex PCR; TCRdb keeps in-frame clones, though not all of them. Of hundreds of thousands of clones detected, over 90% appear once; the ten largest clones hold 24%. The specimen was naive CD8+ T cells sorted from blood. The origin of the receptors is a man aged 25 to 40 in good health.

The chain uses TRBV29-1 and TRBJ2-2, with D perhaps matching TRBD1 or TRBD2 (5 bases each). Germline V gives CDR1 SQVTM, CDR2 ANQGSEA. This CDR3 has 13 amino acids. V lost 4 bases and J 6 bases, leaving 12 bases between the germline ends. DNA of the CDR3: TGCAGCGTTGCAAAAGGGACGCCCGGGGAGCTGTTTTTT. Amino acids: CSVAKGTPGELFF.

The chain has TRBV5-5 and TRBJ2-7, with D possibly being TRBD1 (5 bases). Per the germline V gene, CDR1 is SGHKS and CDR2 is YYEKEE (reference sequence). The germline V and J ends were trimmed by 7 bases and 0 bases, with 14 bases remaining between them. CDR3 length: 14 amino acids. CDR3 amino acids: CASRQGVGSYEQYF. The CDR3 DNA reads TGTGCCAGCCGCCAAGGGGTCGGCTCCTACGAGCAGTACTTC.

The chain employs TRBV11-2 and TRBJ2-3; 8 bases fit TRBD2. CDR3 size: 15 residues. Per the germline V gene, CDR1 is SGHAT and CDR2 is FQNNGV. The ends lost 1 base at V and 5 bases at J; junction bases unmatched: 5. The CDR3 DNA reads as TGTGCCAGCAGCTTAGGACGGGAGGGGAAAGATACGCAGTATTTT. It codes for CASSLGREGKDTQYF.

The chain employs TRBV28 and TRBJ2-7, with D perhaps given as TRBD1 or TRBD2 (6 bases each). Germline V lookup: CDR1 MDHEN, CDR2 SYDVKM. Trimming cost V 2 bases and J 3 bases, with 29 bases left between them. This CDR3 is built from 20 residues. The CDR3 here is CASSLIVGEQQGGNFYEQYF. CDR3 nucleotide sequence: TGTGCCAGCAGTTTAATTGTAGGGGAACAACAGGGAGGCAACTTCTACGAGCAGTACTTC.

The chain links TRBV25-1 to TRBJ1-1; D not certain. Trimming cost V 4 bases and J 0 bases, with 6 bases left between them. CDR3 length: 13 residues. Germline V gives CDR1 MGHDK, CDR2 SYGVNS. CDR3 nucleotides: TGTGCCAGCAGTGCACATATGAACACTGAAGCTTTCTTT. Translating it yields CASSAHMNTEAFF.

CDR3 bases: TGTGCCAGCAGCTCACTGACACCAGCGTGGCTGTTCTTC. Translating it yields CASSSLTPAWLFF. V is TRBV5-5 and J is TRBJ2-1; no clear D gene. CDR1 is SGHKS, CDR2 YYEKEE, per germline (reference sequence). The CDR3 contains 13 residues. V was trimmed by 3 bases and J by 15 bases, leaving 19 bases between them.

This clone was counted only a few times. The rearrangement links TRBV10-2 to TRBJ2-5, with D maybe TRBD2 (5 bases). This CDR3 region has 14 residues. V shed 3 bases and J shed 3 bases, with 11 bases lying between them. The germline gives CDR1 WSHSY, CDR2 SAAADI. The DNA of the CDR3 is TGCGCCAGCAGTGATTCGTTGACTAAAGAGACCCAGTACTTC. Its translation is CASSDSLTKETQYF.

The CDR3 nucleotides are TGTGCCAGTAGTACTCATGGGGGGAATTCGATAAATGAGCAGTTCTTC. Protein: CASSTHGGNSINEQFF. The chain uses TRBV19 and TRBJ2-1, with D perhaps TRBD2 (6 bases). The ends were cut back, 4 bases at V and 7 bases at J, with 20 bases in the middle. Germline values: CDR1 LNHDA, CDR2 SQIVND (reference sequence). The CDR3 has 16 amino acids.

This chain joins TRBV2 and TRBJ2-7; 7 nucleotides match TRBD2. CDR1 is SNHLY and CDR2 is FYNNEI in the germline V gene. The CDR3 covers 14 residues. Germline trimming cut 3 bases from V and 4 bases from J; bases unmatched to any gene: 6. CDR3: CASSDNGRSYEQYF. The DNA for the CDR3 is TGTGCCAGCAGTGACAACGGGAGGTCTTACGAGCAGTACTTC. Together with reference TRBV2 and TRBJ2-7, the CDR3 gives the full variable domain: EPEVTQTPSHQVTQMGQEVILRCVPISNHLYFYWYRQILGQKVEFLVSFYNNEISEKSEIFDDQFSVERPDGSNFTLKIRSTKLEDSAMYFCASSDNGRSYEQYFGPGTRLTVT.

V and J are TRBV7-9 and TRBJ1-4, with D possibly being TRBD1 (6 bases). The length of the CDR3 is 16 residues. With 0 bases removed from V and 7 bases from J, the gap between germline ends came to 15 bases. Germline loops: CDR1 SEHNR, CDR2 FQNEAQ (reference sequence). The CDR3 DNA reads as TGTGCCAGCAGCTTAGCCCGCCAGGGGAGTCCTGAAAAACTGTTTTTT. Residues: CASSLARQGSPEKLFF.

This chain connects TRBV5-6 to TRBJ2-2; possible D gene TRBD2, 6 bases. CDR1 is SGHDT, CDR2 YYEEEE, per germline. The CDR3 covers 14 residues. The V end lost 0 bases, the J end lost 6 bases, and 9 bases lay between the germline ends. CDR3 coding DNA: TGTGCCAGCAGCTTGGTCGGGGAGGCCGGGGAGCTGTTTTTT. It encodes CASSLVGEAGELFF.

This rearrangement joins TRBV7-9 to TRBJ2-7, with 13 positions matching TRBD2. The CDR3 runs 17 residues. V gave up 5 bases and J gave up 0 bases; unmatched junction bases: 7. Germline V gene sequence: CDR1 SEHNR, CDR2 FQNEAQ (reference sequence). The CDR3 region has the DNA TGTGCCAGCAGCCCCCGGACTAGCGGGAGTTTCTCCTACGAGCAGTACTTC. Amino acid sequence: CASSPRTSGSFSYEQYF.

This clone was found once. The rearrangement joins TRBV2 to TRBJ2-3; possible D gene TRBD2, 6 bases. CDR3 size: 13 residues. CDR1 and CDR2 (germline): SNHLY, FYNNEI. V was shortened by 7 bases and J by 4 bases, with 12 bases between the two germline ends. The CDR3 loop is CASNPTGADTQYF. For the CDR3, the DNA is TGTGCCAGCAATCCGACGGGGGCAGATACGCAGTATTTT.

This rearrangement joins TRBV10-3 to TRBJ2-5; 7 bases align to TRBD1. Germline V gene sequence: CDR1 ENHRY, CDR2 SYGVKD. The CDR3 runs to 13 residues. Trimming at V came to 5 bases and at J to 1 base, leaving 1 base not matched to a gene. CDR3 sequence (DNA): TGTGCCATCAGTACAGGGGTCCAAGAGACCCAGTACTTC. Translating gives CAISTGVQETQYF.

The chain is built from TRBV30 and TRBJ1-5; D may be TRBD1 (6 bases). The CDR3 runs to 15 residues. V was cut by 2 bases and J by 0 bases, with 11 bases left in between. CDR1 is GTSNPN, CDR2 SVGIG, per germline (reference sequence). The CDR3 region has the DNA TGTGCCTGGAGTTCGGGGGGGGCTAGCAATCAGCCCCAGCATTTT. Its translation is CAWSSGGASNQPQHF. The full variable domain, in which reference TRBV30 and TRBJ1-5 provide the parts outside the CDR3, is SQTIHQWPATLVQPVGSPLSLECTVEGTSNPNLYWYRQAAGRGLQLLFYSVGIGQISSEVPQNLSASRPQDRQFILSSKKLLLSDSGFYLCAWSSGGASNQPQHFGDGTRLSIL.

For this clone: The same CDR3 can be traced to other DNA sequences in this sample. V and J are TRBV5-1 and TRBJ1-4; D remains unclear. V lost 0 bases and J lost 0, with 6 bases in between. Germline values: CDR1 SGHRS, CDR2 YFSETQ. The CDR3 length is 15 residues. CDR3 residues: CASSLGTATNEKLFF. DNA of the CDR3: TGCGCCAGCAGCTTGGGGACGGCAACTAATGAAAAACTGTTTTTT. The full variable domain, in which reference TRBV5-1 and TRBJ1-4 provide the parts outside the CDR3, is KAGVTQTPRYLIKTRGQQVTLSCSPISGHRSVSWYQQTPGQGLQFLFEYFSETQRNKGNFPGRFSGRQFSNSRSEMNVSTLELGDSALYLCASSLGTATNEKLFFGSGTQLSVL.

J is TRBJ2-3 and V is TRBV7-9; D may match TRBD1 or TRBD2 (5 bases each). Looked up from germline, CDR1 is SEHNR and CDR2 is FQNEAQ (reference sequence). Between the trimmed V and J ends, which lost 4 bases and 4 bases, there was a span of 12 bases. This CDR3 region has 14 residues. CDR3 nucleotides: TGTGCCAGCAGCTACCAGGGACCAGCAGATACGCAGTATTTT. This encodes CASSYQGPADTQYF.

The chain joins TRBV10-3 to TRBJ1-2, with TRBD1 identical over 10 bases. This CDR3 is built from 12 residues. J gave up 8 bases and V 7 bases, and 4 bases lay outside the gene matches. Germline V gives CDR1 ENHRY, CDR2 SYGVKD. This CDR3 reads CAIKGDRGGYTF. The CDR3 DNA is TGTGCCATCAAAGGGGACAGGGGCGGCTACACCTTC.

The V gene is TRBV5-1, the J gene TRBJ2-1; 10 bases fit TRBD2. The V and J ends lost 1 base and 7 bases, in that order; junction bases with no gene match: 11. Germline V CDR1 and CDR2: SGHRS, YFSETQ. This CDR3 region has 17 residues. CDR3 residues: CASSLKLAGAVGNEQFF. CDR3 in DNA: TGCGCCAGCAGCTTGAAGCTAGCGGGAGCGGTCGGGAATGAGCAGTTCTTC.

This clone was recorded once. The chain combines TRBV10-3 with TRBJ1-3, with 7 nucleotides matching TRBD1. Germline-derived CDR1 and CDR2 are ENHRY and SYGVKD. The V gene end was trimmed by 8 bases and the J gene end by 4 bases; junction bases not matched to a gene: 2. There are 12 residues in the CDR3. The CDR3 loop reads CAIWDSGNTIYF. CDR3 nucleotides: TGTGCCATCTGGGACAGCGGAAACACCATATATTTT.

J is TRBJ1-1 and V is TRBV11-2; weak D call: TRBD1 (6 bases). Germline V CDR1 and CDR2: SGHAT, FQNNGV. Trimming left V 5 bases short and J 11 bases short, with 27 bases between. The CDR3 covers 16 residues. CDR3 region: CASSPRGYRDTAGAFF. In DNA, the CDR3 is TGTGCCAGCAGCCCCCGGGGTTACAGGGACACGGCGGGGGCTTTCTTT.

The rearrangement uses TRBV4-1 and TRBJ2-2; D gene ambiguous. This CDR3 comprises 14 residues. V lost 1 base and J lost 4, with 7 bases in between. Germline CDR1 is MGHRA and CDR2 is YSYEKL. In DNA form, the CDR3 reads TGCGCCAGCAGCCAAGTAATAGGCACCGGGGAGCTGTTTTTT. As protein: CASSQVIGTGELFF.

This chain joins TRBV19 and TRBJ2-3, with D perhaps being TRBD1 or TRBD2 (6 bases each). From germline, CDR1 is LNHDA and CDR2 SQIVND (reference sequence). The V end was cut by 6 bases, the J end by 3 bases, with 10 bases between. The CDR3 spans 13 residues. CDR3 amino acids: CASSRGGTDTQYF. The CDR3 DNA sequence: TGTGCCAGTAGCAGGGGAGGAACAGATACGCAGTATTTT.

The genes are TRBV7-3 and TRBJ2-7; D gene ambiguous. The germline gives CDR1 SGHTA, CDR2 FQGTGA. CDR3 length equals 14 residues. Trimming took 5 bases from V and 6 from J, leaving 17 bases between them. The CDR3 sequence: CASSLSGPLGEQYF. CDR3 coding DNA: TGTGCCAGCAGCCTCTCCGGGCCCTTGGGCGAGCAGTACTTC.

The chain couples TRBV5-1 to TRBJ2-5; 16 nucleotides align to TRBD2. The germline V gene has CDR1 SGHRS and CDR2 YFSETQ. This CDR3 has 18 residues. With V trimmed by 4 bases and J by 2 bases, 8 bases remained unmatched. The CDR3 DNA follows: TGCGCCAGCAGCACCGGGACTAGCGGGAGGGGAGGGCAAGAGACCCAGTACTTC. It encodes CASSTGTSGRGGQETQYF.

This sequence joins TRBV2 and TRBJ2-7; TRBD2 agrees at 7 bases. Germline V gives CDR1 SNHLY, CDR2 FYNNEI. CDR3 size: 17 residues. Trimming cost V 8 bases and J 7 bases; bases outside gene matches: 23. This CDR3 is CASLSTLLGGTEGEQYF. In DNA, the CDR3 is TGTGCCAGCCTGTCCACCTTATTGGGAGGGACTGAGGGGGAGCAGTACTTC.

The rearrangement uses TRBV5-1 and TRBJ2-5; D possibly corresponds to TRBD1 (6 bases). Germline lookup yields CDR1 SGHRS and CDR2 YFSETQ. V dropped 4 bases and J dropped 3 bases, with 16 bases sitting between them. CDR3 length: 15 amino acids. In DNA form, the CDR3 reads TGCGCCAGCAGCCTGGACAGCCGGACAGAAGAGACCCAGTACTTC. It yields the protein CASSLDSRTEETQYF.

This clone was observed a single time. The rearrangement links TRBV28 to TRBJ2-7; tentatively, D is TRBD1 or TRBD2 (5 bases each). V lost 6 bases to trimming and J lost 3 bases, with 18 bases between them. Germline assignment: CDR1 MDHEN and CDR2 SYDVKM. The CDR3 has 15 amino acids. The chain's CDR3 is CASRGRPLPYYEQYF. The CDR3 region has the DNA TGTGCCAGCAGGGGACGTCCCCTACCATACTACGAGCAGTACTTC.

V usage is TRBV2 and J usage is TRBJ1-1; D gene unclear. CDR1 SNHLY and CDR2 FYNNEI come from the germline V gene. Trimming took off 2 bases at V and 4 bases at J, with 11 bases between the two ends. The CDR3 contains 14 residues. The CDR3 region has the DNA TGTGCCAGCAGTGAACTTGGGGATGGCACTGAAGCTTTCTTT. It specifies CASSELGDGTEAFF. The complete variable domain, with remaining parts taken from reference TRBV2 and TRBJ1-1, reads EPEVTQTPSHQVTQMGQEVILRCVPISNHLYFYWYRQILGQKVEFLVSFYNNEISEKSEIFDDQFSVERPDGSNFTLKIRSTKLEDSAMYFCASSELGDGTEAFFGQGTRLTVV.

The rearrangement joins TRBV6-5 to TRBJ2-1, with D possibly TRBD1 on 5 matching bases. The V end was cut by 4 bases, the J end by 4 bases, with 8 bases between. This CDR3 has 13 residues. Germline V gene lookup returns CDR1 MNHEY and CDR2 SVGAGI. CDR3 DNA: TGTGCCAGCAGTTGGGGCGGTTACAATGAGCAGTTCTTC. This gives the protein CASSWGGYNEQFF.